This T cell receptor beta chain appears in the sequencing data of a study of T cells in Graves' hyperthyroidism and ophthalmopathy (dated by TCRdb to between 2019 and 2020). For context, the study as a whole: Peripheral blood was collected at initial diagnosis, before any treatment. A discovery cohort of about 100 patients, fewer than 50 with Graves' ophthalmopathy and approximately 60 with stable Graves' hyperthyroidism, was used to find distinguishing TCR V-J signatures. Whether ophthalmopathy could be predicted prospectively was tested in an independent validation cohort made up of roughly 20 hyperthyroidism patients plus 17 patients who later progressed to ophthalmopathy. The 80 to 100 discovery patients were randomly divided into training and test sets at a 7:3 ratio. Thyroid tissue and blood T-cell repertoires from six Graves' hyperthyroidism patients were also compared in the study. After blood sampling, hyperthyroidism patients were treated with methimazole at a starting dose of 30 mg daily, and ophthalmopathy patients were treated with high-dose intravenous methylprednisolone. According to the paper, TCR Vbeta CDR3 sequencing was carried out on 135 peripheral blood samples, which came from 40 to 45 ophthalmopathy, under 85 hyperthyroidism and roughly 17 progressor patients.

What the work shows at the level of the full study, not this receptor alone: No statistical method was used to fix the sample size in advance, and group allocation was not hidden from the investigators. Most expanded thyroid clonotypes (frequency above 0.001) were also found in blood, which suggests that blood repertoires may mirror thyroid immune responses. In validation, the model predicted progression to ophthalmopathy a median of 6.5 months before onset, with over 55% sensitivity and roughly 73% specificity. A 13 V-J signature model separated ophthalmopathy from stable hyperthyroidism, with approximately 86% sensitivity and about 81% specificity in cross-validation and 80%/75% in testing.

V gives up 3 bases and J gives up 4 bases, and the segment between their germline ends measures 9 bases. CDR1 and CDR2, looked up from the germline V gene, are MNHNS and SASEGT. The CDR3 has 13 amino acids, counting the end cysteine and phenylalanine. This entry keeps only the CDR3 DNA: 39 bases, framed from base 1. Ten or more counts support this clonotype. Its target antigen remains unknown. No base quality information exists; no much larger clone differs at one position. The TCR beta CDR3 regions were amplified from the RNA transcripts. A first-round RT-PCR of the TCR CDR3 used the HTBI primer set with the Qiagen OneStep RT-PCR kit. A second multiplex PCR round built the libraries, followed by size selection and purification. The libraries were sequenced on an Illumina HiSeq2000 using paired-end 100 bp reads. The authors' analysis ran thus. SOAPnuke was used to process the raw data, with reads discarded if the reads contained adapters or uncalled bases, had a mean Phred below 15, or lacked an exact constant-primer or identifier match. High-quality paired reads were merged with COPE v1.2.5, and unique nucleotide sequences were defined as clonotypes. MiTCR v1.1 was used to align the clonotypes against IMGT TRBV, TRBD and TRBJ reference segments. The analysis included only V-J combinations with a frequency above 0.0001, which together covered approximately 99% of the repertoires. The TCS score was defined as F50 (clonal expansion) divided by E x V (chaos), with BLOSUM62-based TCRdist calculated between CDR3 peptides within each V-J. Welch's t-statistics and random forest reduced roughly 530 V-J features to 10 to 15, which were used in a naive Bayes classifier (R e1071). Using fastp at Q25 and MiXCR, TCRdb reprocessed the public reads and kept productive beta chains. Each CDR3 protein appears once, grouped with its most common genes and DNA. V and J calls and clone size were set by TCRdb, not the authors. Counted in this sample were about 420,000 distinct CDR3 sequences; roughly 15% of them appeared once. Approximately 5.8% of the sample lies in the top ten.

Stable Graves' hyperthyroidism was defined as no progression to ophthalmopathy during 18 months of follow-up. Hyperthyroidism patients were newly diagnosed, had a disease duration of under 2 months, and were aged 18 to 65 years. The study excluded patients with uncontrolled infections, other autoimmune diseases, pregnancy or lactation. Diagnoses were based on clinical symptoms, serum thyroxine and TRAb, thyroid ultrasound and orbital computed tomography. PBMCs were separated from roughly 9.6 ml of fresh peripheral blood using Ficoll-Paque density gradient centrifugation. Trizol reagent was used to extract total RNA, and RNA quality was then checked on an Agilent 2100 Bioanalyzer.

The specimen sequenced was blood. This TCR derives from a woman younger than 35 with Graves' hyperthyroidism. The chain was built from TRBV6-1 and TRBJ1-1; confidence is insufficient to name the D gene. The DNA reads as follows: TGTGCCAGCAGTGACAGGCCTAGCACTGAAGCTTTCTTT. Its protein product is CASSDRPSTEAFF.